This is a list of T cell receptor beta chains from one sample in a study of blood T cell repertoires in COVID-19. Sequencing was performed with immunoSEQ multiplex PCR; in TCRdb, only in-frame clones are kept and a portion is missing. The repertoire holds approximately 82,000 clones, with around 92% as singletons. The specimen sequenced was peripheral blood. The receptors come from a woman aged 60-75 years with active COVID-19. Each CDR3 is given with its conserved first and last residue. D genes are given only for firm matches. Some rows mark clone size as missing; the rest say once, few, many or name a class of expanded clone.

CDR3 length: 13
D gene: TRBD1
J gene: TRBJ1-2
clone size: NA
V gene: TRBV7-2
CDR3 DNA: TGTGCCAGCAGTCGACAGGGGCGACTGGGCTACACCTTC
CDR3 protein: CASSRQGRLGYTF

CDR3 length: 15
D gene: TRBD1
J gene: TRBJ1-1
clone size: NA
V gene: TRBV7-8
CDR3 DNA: TGTGCCAGCAGCTCCCCGACAGGGGGCTACACTGAAGCTTTCTTT
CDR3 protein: CASSSPTGGYTEAFF

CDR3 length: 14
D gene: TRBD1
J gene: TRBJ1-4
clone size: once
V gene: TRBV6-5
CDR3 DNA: TGTGCCAGCAGGGGACAGGGGGGGAATGAAAAACTGTTTTTT
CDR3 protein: CASRGQGGNEKLFF

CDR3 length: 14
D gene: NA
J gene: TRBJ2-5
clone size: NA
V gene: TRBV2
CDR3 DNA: TGTGCCAGCAGTGAAGGGGCGGGCCCGGAGACCCAGTACTTC
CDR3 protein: CASSEGAGPETQYF

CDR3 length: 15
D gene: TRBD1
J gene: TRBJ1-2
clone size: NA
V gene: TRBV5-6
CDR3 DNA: TGTGCCAGCAGCTTGTGGGGACAGGGGTCCTATGGCTACACCTTC
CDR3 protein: CASSLWGQGSYGYTF

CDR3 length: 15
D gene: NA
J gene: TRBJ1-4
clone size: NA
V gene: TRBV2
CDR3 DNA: TGTGCCAGCAGTGAAGTTACAGGGACTAATGAAAAACTGTTTTTT
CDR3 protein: CASSEVTGTNEKLFF

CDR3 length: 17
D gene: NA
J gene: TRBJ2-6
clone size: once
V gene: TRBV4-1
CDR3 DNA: TGCGCCAGCAGCCGTTCGGCGGGAACGGGTGGGGCCAACGTCCTGACTTTC
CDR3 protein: CASSRSAGTGGANVLTF

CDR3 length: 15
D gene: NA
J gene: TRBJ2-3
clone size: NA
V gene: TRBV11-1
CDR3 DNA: TGTGCCAGCAGCCTCCCTAGAGCTAGCACAGATACGCAGTATTTT
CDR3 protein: CASSLPRASTDTQYF

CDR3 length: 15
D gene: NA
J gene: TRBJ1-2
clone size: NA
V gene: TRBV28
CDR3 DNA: TGTGCCAGCAGTATAGAGACTCTACCTCGGGATGGCTACACCTTC
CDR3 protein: CASSIETLPRDGYTF

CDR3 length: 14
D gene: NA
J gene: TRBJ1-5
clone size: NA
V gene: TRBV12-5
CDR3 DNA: TGTGCTAGTGGTTTGGCAGGATCCAATCAGCCCCAGCATTTT
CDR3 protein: CASGLAGSNQPQHF

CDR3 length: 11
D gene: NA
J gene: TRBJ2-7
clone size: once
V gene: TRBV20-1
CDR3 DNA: TGCAGTGCTAGCAGCGGACACGAGCAGTACTTC
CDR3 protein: CSASSGHEQYF

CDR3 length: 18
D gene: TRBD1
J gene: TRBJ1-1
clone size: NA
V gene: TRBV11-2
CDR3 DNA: TGTGCCAGCAGCTTACAATCCCGACAGGGGGCATTGAACACTGAAGCTTTCTTT
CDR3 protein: CASSLQSRQGALNTEAFF

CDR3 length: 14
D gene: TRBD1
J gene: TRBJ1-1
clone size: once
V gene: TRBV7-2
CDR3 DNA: TGTGCCAGCAGGCACAGGGGGCGAGACACTGAAGCTTTCTTT
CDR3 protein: CASRHRGRDTEAFF

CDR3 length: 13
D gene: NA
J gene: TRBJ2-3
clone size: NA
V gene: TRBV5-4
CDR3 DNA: TGTGCCAGCAGCCGAATGCTAGAAGATACGCAGTATTTT
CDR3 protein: CASSRMLEDTQYF

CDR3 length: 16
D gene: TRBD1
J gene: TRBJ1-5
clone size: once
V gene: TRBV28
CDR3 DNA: TGTGCCAGCAGCTCTTTGGACAGGGTCAGCAATCAGCCCCAGCATTTT
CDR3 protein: CASSSLDRVSNQPQHF

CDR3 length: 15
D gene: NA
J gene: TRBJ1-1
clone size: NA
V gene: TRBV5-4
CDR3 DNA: TGTGCCAGCAGCTTGGGAGGGCCGAAGAACACTGAAGCTTTCTTT
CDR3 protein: CASSLGGPKNTEAFF

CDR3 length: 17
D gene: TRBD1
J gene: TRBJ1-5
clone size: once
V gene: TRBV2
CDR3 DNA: TGTGCCAGCAGTGTGGGGCCCGGACAGGGAGGCAATCAGCCCCAGCATTTT
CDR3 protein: CASSVGPGQGGNQPQHF

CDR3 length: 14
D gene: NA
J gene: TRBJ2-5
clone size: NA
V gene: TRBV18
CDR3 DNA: TGTGCCAGCTCACCCGCGGGCAAAGGGGAGACCCAGTACTTC
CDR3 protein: CASSPAGKGETQYF

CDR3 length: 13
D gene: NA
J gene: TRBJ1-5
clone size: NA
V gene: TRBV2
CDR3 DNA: TGTGCCAGCAAAAACAGGGAAGATCAGCCCCAGCATTTT
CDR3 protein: CASKNREDQPQHF

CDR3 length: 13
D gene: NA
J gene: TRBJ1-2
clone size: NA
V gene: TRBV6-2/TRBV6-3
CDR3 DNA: TGTGCCAGCAGTTATCTGGGGGCTCGTGGCTACACCTTC
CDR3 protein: CASSYLGARGYTF

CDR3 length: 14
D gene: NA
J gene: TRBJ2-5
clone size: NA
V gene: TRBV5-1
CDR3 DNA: TGCGCCAGCAGCTTGGTACAGGGTGGGGAGACCCAGTACTTC
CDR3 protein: CASSLVQGGETQYF

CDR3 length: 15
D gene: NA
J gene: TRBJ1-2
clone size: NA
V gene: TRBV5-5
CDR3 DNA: TGTGCCAGCAGCTTGGCGACAGCCGAAACCTATGGCTACACCTTC
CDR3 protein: CASSLATAETYGYTF

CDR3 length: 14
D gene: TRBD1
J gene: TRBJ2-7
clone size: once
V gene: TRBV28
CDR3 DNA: TGTGCCAGCAGTTTGTCCAGGGGGAGAAACGAGCAGTACTTC
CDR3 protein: CASSLSRGRNEQYF

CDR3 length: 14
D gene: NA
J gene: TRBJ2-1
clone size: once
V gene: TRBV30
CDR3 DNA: TGTGCCCGGGACAGCGGGAGTAAGGACAATGAGCAGTTCTTC
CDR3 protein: CARDSGSKDNEQFF

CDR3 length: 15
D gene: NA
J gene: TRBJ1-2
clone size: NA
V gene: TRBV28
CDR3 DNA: TGTGCCAGCAGCCACGGACAGCGCTCAAACTATGGCTACACCTTC
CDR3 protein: CASSHGQRSNYGYTF

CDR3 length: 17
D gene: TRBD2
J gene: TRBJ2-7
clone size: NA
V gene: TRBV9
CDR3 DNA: TGTGCCAGCAGCGTAGGGGGGACTAGCGGGAGTTTCTACGAGCAGTACTTC
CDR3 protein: CASSVGGTSGSFYEQYF

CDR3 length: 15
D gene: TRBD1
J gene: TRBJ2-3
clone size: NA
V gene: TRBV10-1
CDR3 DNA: TGCGCCAGCAGTGAAGAGGGGGCCAGAACAGATACGCAGTATTTT
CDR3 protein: CASSEEGARTDTQYF

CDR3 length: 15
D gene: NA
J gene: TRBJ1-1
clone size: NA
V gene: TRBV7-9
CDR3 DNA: TGTGCCAGCAGCTTAGACCCTACAGGGTACACTGAAGCTTTCTTT
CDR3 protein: CASSLDPTGYTEAFF

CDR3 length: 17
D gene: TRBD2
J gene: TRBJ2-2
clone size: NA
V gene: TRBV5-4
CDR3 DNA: TGTGCCAGCAGCTTGCTTAGGGGAACGGGGGGTACCGGGGAGCTGTTTTTT
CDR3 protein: CASSLLRGTGGTGELFF

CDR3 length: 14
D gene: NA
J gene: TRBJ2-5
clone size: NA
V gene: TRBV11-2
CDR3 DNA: TGTGCCAGCAGCCGAGGGAGTGTTTTGGAGACCCAGTACTTC
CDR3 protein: CASSRGSVLETQYF

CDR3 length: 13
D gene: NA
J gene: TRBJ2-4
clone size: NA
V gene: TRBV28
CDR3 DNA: TGTGCCAGCGGCACGAGGGCCAAAAACATTCAGTACTTC
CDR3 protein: CASGTRAKNIQYF

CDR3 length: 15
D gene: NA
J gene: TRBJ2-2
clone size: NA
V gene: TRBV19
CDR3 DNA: TGTGCCAGTAGTATTAGGGGTTTTAACACCGGGGAGCTGTTTTTT
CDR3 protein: CASSIRGFNTGELFF

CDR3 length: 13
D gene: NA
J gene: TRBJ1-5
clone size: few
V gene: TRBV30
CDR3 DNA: TGTGCGTTCTCGGGCAGGGGAAGGCAGCCCCAGCATTTT
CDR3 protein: CAFSGRGRQPQHF

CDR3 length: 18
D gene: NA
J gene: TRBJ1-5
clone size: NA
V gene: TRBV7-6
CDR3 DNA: TGTGCCAGCAGCTTATACGGCGGGGGTAGTGAGGGCAATCAGCCCCAGCATTTT
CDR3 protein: CASSLYGGGSEGNQPQHF

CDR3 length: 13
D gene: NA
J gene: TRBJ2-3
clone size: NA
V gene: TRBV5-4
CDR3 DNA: TGTGCCAGCAGCTTAACTAGCACAGATACGCAGTATTTT
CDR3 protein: CASSLTSTDTQYF

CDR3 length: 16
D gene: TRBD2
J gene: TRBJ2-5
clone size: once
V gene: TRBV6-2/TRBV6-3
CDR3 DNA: TGTGCCAGCAGTTACTTGGGACTAGTTGGGCAAGAGACCCAGTACTTC
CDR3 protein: CASSYLGLVGQETQYF

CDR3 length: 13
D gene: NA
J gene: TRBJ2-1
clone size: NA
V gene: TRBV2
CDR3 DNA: TGTGCCCGCACAGGAAGCTCCTACAATGAGCAGTTCTTC
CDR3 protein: CARTGSSYNEQFF

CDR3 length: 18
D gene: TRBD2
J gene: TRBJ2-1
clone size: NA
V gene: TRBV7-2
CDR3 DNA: TGTGCCAGCAGCTTAGCCCCAGGACTAGCGGGGGGGCCGAATGAGCAGTTCTTC
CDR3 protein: CASSLAPGLAGGPNEQFF

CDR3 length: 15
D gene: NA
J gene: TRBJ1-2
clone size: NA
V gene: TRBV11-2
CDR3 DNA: TGTGCCAACACGCCTCCCCGGGACACAAACTATGGCTACACCTTC
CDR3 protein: CANTPPRDTNYGYTF

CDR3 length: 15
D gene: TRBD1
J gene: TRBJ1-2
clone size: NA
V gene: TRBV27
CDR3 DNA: TGTGCCAGCAGTCCGGGACAGGGGGTCACCTATGGCTACACCTTC
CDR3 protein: CASSPGQGVTYGYTF

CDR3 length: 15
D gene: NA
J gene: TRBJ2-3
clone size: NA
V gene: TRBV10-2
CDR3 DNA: TGCGCCAGCTCAATCCGGGACATGAGCACAGATACGCAGTATTTT
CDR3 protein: CASSIRDMSTDTQYF